This TCR beta chain was documented in a study of molecular identifiers for immune sequencing clone quantification (dated by TCRdb to 2016 to 2019). For the study in its entirety: For a replicate experiment, the RNA from either around 20,000 or 100,000 naive CD8 T cells was divided into five aliquots, and four of those aliquots went on to sequencing. The study was a methods study using CD8 T cells to benchmark molecular-identifier clustering-based TCR repertoire sequencing (MIDCIRS) and TCR RNA copy counting.

Here is what the overall study found, with its caveats: In CMV-specific effector cells, clones with more than 20 RNA copies accounted for over 97% of molecules, whereas in naive cells such clones accounted for under 1%. Modeling indicated 2.5 to 3 TCR RNA copies recovered per cell, compared with roughly 10 by digital PCR, which implies a capture efficiency of 25% to 35%. When barcode sub-clustering was left out, chimeric consensus sequences inflated TCR diversity, with chimeras reaching as high as 47%. The naive libraries included spiked-in Jurkat TCR RNA (approximately ten copies' worth), and this RNA is not part of the donor repertoire. Highly expanded clone sizes could be underestimated because identical TCR molecules may share a barcode. Even against a background of approximately 1 million naive CD8 T cells, spiked-in Jurkat TCR RNA amounting to a single cell's worth was reported to be detectable.

This clonotype occurred many times. Its binding antigen is unknown. Base qualities are not at hand, and no much larger clone is one base apart. From the cysteine up to the phenylalanine, the CDR3 has a length of 14 residues. The CDR3 DNA has 42 bases and is translated from base 1. In the germline V gene, CDR1 corresponds to ENHRY and CDR2 to SYGVKD. V is pared back by 3 bases and J by 5 bases, with 13 bases lying between the germline termini. Libraries of naive CD8 T cells were built from anywhere between about 20,000 and 1,000,000 sorted cells, with 10%, 30% or 50% of the purified RNA used. Naive CD8 T cells, defined as CD8+CD4-CCR7+CD45RA+, were FACS-sorted into RLT Plus buffer on a BD FACSAria II. Roughly ten TCR copies' worth of Jurkat RNA were spiked into roughly 17,000-1,100,000 naive CD8 T cell samples to test detection sensitivity. CD8 T cells were enriched with RosetteSep CD8+ T Cell Enrichment Cocktail and Ficoll-Paque, followed by ACK red cell lysis.

Library preparation employed PCR. Sequencing used an Illumina HiSeq 4000. Bulk TCR libraries were generated as previously described, with the TCR primers listed in Table S5 used. The Qiagen AllPrep DNA/RNA kit was used to purify total RNA. Before analysis, reads from multiple sequencing runs of one library were combined. Per the source publication's procedure: Only reads with exact TCR constant sequence were kept, trimmed to 150 nt, and grouped by their 12-nt molecular barcodes. Reads in each barcode group were sub-clustered using a 15% Levenshtein threshold, and a quality-weighted consensus sequence was built for each RNA molecule. Non-functional sequences were filtered out, along with any lower-count sequence sitting one edit away from another sequence. On the basis of fitting two negative binomial distributions, barcode sub-clusters with fewer than 20% of the maximum read count were discarded. The raw public reads went through TCRdb reprocessing: fastp at Q25, MiXCR clone calling, in-frame beta chains kept. Rows are unified per CDR3 protein, each entry keeping the most common DNA and genes. The V and J calls were not made by the authors but by TCRdb's processing. This sample gives about 68,000 distinct CDR3 sequences in total; around 18% of them show up just once. Roughly 1.5% of the sample goes to the ten largest clones.

Sequences were obtained from naive CD8+ T cells from blood, with Jurkat cell RNA spiked in. Explained via the paper, the cell subset or site label denotes: FACS-sorted CD8+CD4-CCR7+CD45RA+ naive T cells. In this chain, TRBV10-3 is recombined with TRBJ2-5; the D gene is unclear. The sequence came from a human donor in good health. Some libraries in this study had Jurkat cell RNA spiked in. The DNA sequence reads TGTGCCATCAGTGATCCCGGAATGGAGGAGACCCAGTACTTC. Translated, it gives CAISDPGMEETQYF.